The rows below give T cell receptor beta chains drawn from one sample of a study of blood T cell repertoires in COVID-19. Clones were read by immunoSEQ multiplex PCR, and TCRdb kept only the in-frame ones, dropping some. The sample has about 300,000 clones; about 91% are singletons. Sequenced input: peripheral blood. The origin of the receptors is a woman between 25 and 40 years old with COVID-19, enrolled during active disease. CDR3s include the opening cysteine and the closing phenylalanine or tryptophan. D genes are given only for firm matches. The size of a clone is reported for some rows only, either as once, few or many, or as a class for expanded clones.

TRBD2	NA	TRBV5-4	TRBJ2-3	CASSLGGGAFITDTQYF	TGTGCCAGCAGCTTGGGCGGGGGGGCCTTTATAACAGATACGCAGTATTTT
TRBD2	NA	TRBV6-2/TRBV6-3	TRBJ2-1	CASSYAAGGSYNEQFF	TGTGCCAGCAGTTATGCGGCGGGGGGGTCCTACAATGAGCAGTTCTTC
TRBD2	NA	TRBV28	TRBJ2-3	CASSVAGGTLDTQYF	TGTGCCAGCAGCGTAGCGGGGGGAACGTTAGATACGCAGTATTTT
NA	NA	TRBV7-2	TRBJ1-5	CASSLLSYAGQSNQPQHF	TGTGCCAGCAGCTTACTATCGTATGCCGGACAGAGCAATCAGCCCCAGCATTTT
TRBD1	NA	TRBV7-2	TRBJ2-7	CASSFGTAVSSYEQYF	TGTGCCAGCAGCTTCGGGACAGCCGTAAGCTCCTACGAGCAGTACTTC
NA	NA	TRBV4-3	TRBJ1-2	CASSQETASGGNGYTF	TGCGCCAGCAGCCAAGAAACGGCCTCGGGGGGGAATGGCTACACCTTC
NA	once	TRBV5-1	TRBJ1-5	CASSEGLPGGPQHF	TGCGCCAGCAGCGAAGGACTCCCTGGTGGGCCCCAGCATTTT
TRBD1	NA	TRBV28	TRBJ1-4	CASSFRTGANEKLFF	TGTGCCAGCAGTTTTCGCACAGGGGCTAATGAAAAACTGTTTTTT
NA	NA	TRBV7-6	TRBJ1-1	CASSPGQLNTEAFF	TGTGCCAGCAGTCCGGGACAACTAAACACTGAAGCTTTCTTT
NA	NA	TRBV2	TRBJ2-4	CASSEARGGNIQYF	TGTGCCAGCAGTGAAGCGCGGGGAGGAAACATTCAGTACTTC
NA	NA	TRBV5-1	TRBJ1-2	CASRAGGENYGYTF	TGCGCCAGCAGAGCCGGGGGGGAGAACTATGGCTACACCTTC
TRBD1	NA	TRBV6-5	TRBJ1-6	CASAGGDNSPLHF	TGTGCCAGCGCAGGGGGTGATAATTCACCCCTCCACTTT
TRBD1	NA	TRBV29-1	TRBJ1-1	CSARQGNTEAFF	TGCAGCGCCCGACAGGGGAACACTGAAGCTTTCTTT
TRBD1	once	TRBV27	TRBJ1-1	CASSTGGKGAFF	TGTGCCAGCAGCACAGGGGGCAAAGGAGCTTTCTTT